This TCR beta chain was sequenced in a study of PD-1 blockade in classical Hodgkin lymphoma. The time point was: cycle 4 day 1 (C4D1), after 5 to 7 weeks of nivolumab. Every patient relapsed after autologous stem cell transplantation, and brentuximab vedotin exposure varied. By magnetic negative selection, CD8+ T cells were isolated from the thawed PBMCs. Data came from immunoSEQ multiplex PCR; TCRdb stores just in-frame clones and leaves some out. Of approximately 11,000 clones in the sample, approximately 85% were seen once. Germline values: CDR1 MRHNA, CDR2 SNTAGT. The CDR3 length is 13 residues. V dropped 3 bases and J dropped 0 bases, with 5 bases sitting between them.

This TCR came from a human donor with classical Hodgkin lymphoma. The donor label of this sample is uncertain. The V call is TRBV6-4, the J call TRBJ1-1; no definite D call. Material: CD8+ T cells from blood, obtained before the fourth cycle of nivolumab. CDR3: CASSERVNTEAFF. The CDR3 DNA follows: TGTGCCAGCAGTGAACGAGTGAACACTGAAGCTTTCTTT.